These 24 T cell receptor beta chains share one sample of origin, sequenced in a study of T cells expressing NK-cell markers. TCRdb processed the 5' RACE reads again and assigns one entry to each CDR3 protein, with no DNA. Its clone listing holds roughly 20,000 distinct CDR3 sequences. Sequencing was carried out using blood T cells: a sorted CD56 or NKG2C T cell subset, CD4+ or CD8+ T cells, or bulk PBMC T cells (not recorded which). The receptors stem from a man aged 18-70 years in good health.

The V call is TRBV30, the J call TRBJ1-4. From germline, CDR1 is GTSNPN and CDR2 SVGIG (reference sequence). This CDR3 comprises 14 residues. The CDR3 sequence: CAWSWAATNEKLFF. Looking up the rest from reference TRBV30 and TRBJ1-4 gives the full variable domain: SQTIHQWPATLVQPVGSPLSLECTVEGTSNPNLYWYRQAAGRGLQLLFYSVGIGQISSEVPQNLSASRPQDRQFILSSKKLLLSDSGFYLCAWSWAATNEKLFFGSGTQLSVL.

V and J are TRBV6-1 and TRBJ2-1. This CDR3 contains 14 residues. Germline V gene sequence: CDR1 MNHNS, CDR2 SASEGT. The CDR3 spells CASSPRGSYNEQFF.

This chain joins TRBV5-6 and TRBJ2-5; there is no DNA to check the TCRdb D call of TRBD1. Germline V gene lookup returns CDR1 SGHDT and CDR2 YYEEEE. The CDR3 spans 15 residues. The CDR3 loop reads CASSLPPGQGETQYF.

This chain links TRBV6-4 with TRBJ2-1; the D call from TCRdb, TRBD2, cannot be confirmed without DNA. CDR3 length: 14 residues. Germline CDR1 is MRHNA and CDR2 is SNTAGT. The CDR3 sequence is CASSDSGLAGVQFF.

The chain employs TRBV7-2 and TRBJ1-5; lacking DNA, the TRBD1 call made by TCRdb goes unchecked. Germline V gives CDR1 SGHTA, CDR2 FQGNSA. The CDR3 length is 15 residues. The CDR3 spells CASSWRQGGNQPQHF.

V usage is TRBV28 and J usage is TRBJ1-1; TCRdb lists TRBD1, though no DNA is available to test this call. The CDR3 runs 16 residues. CDR1 MDHEN and CDR2 SYDVKM come from the germline V gene. This CDR3 reads CASRTQGWVMNTEAFF. Full variable domain (rest looked up from reference TRBV28 and TRBJ1-1): DVKVTQSSRYLVKRTGEKVFLECVQDMDHENMFWYRQDPGLGLRLIYFSYDVKMKEKGDIPEGYSVSREKKERFSLILESASTNQTSMYLCASRTQGWVMNTEAFFGQGTRLTVV.

This chain uses TRBV7-3 with TRBJ2-1; the D call of TRBD2 rests on TCRdb alone, since no DNA is present to check it. Germline CDR1 and CDR2: SGHTA and FQGTGA. The CDR3 length is 14 residues. CDR3 in amino acids: CASSSLAGDNEQFF.

The CDR3 loop is CASGRQGVSYNEQFF. The chain employs TRBV23-1 and TRBJ2-1; the TCRdb call, TRBD1, lacks DNA for checking. TRBV23-1 belongs to the ORF category, with a function that is uncertain. The CDR3 loop spans 15 amino acids.

The chain links TRBV29-1 to TRBJ1-1. The CDR3 covers 11 residues. Germline CDR1 and CDR2: SQVTM and ANQGSEA. CDR3 residues: CSVRRNTEAFF. The full variable domain, in which reference TRBV29-1 and TRBJ1-1 provide the parts outside the CDR3, is SAVISQKPSRDICQRGTSLTIQCQVDSQVTMMFWYRQQPGQSLTLIATANQGSEATYESGFVIDKFPISRPNLTFSTLTVSNMSPEDSSIYLCSVRRNTEAFFGQGTRLTVV.

The chain combines TRBV6-2 or TRBV6-3 with TRBJ2-1; there is no DNA to check the TCRdb D call of TRBD1. The CDR3 length is 13 residues. CDR1 MNHEY and CDR2 SVGEGT come from the germline V gene. This CDR3 is CASSSQGYNEQFF.

This chain joins TRBV7-8 and TRBJ2-1; TCRdb outputs TRBD1, but without DNA this stays unchecked. The CDR3 consists of 15 residues. Germline-derived CDR1 and CDR2 are SGHVS and FQNEAQ. The CDR3: CASSLSGGAPNEQFF.

The chain employs TRBV6-2 or TRBV6-3 and TRBJ2-1; without DNA, the TCRdb call of TRBD2 cannot be checked. Germline V gene lookup returns CDR1 MNHEY and CDR2 SVGEGT. This CDR3 has 16 residues. The CDR3 region is CASRRGLADSYNEQFF.

The chain carries TRBV30 and TRBJ2-7; TCRdb returns TRBD2, unconfirmable since there is no DNA. This CDR3 contains 14 residues. Looked up from germline, CDR1 is GTSNPN and CDR2 is SVGIG (reference sequence). This CDR3 reads CAWIPLLPPYEQYF.

The chain couples TRBV20-1 to TRBJ2-5; without DNA, the TCRdb call of TRBD1 cannot be checked. CDR3 length: 13 amino acids. Germline V gene data show CDR1 as DFQATT and CDR2 as SNEGSKA (reference sequence). CDR3 in amino acids: CSARQQGAPSQYF.

V usage is TRBV6-2 or TRBV6-3 and J usage is TRBJ1-5; TCRdb calls TRBD1, which cannot be checked without DNA. Looked up from germline, CDR1 is MNHEY and CDR2 is SVGEGT. The CDR3 is made up of 15 amino acids. Here the CDR3 reads CASSFGTGGHQPQHF.

The rearrangement joins TRBV28 to TRBJ2-7; the D gene TCRdb calls, TRBD1, cannot be checked with no DNA. Per germline, CDR1 MDHEN and CDR2 SYDVKM. This CDR3 region has 14 residues. The CDR3: CASFSFYGAGEQYF.

This chain connects TRBV27 to TRBJ2-3; there is no DNA to check the TCRdb D call of TRBD2. The length of the CDR3 is 14 residues. Per the germline V gene, CDR1 is MNHEY and CDR2 is SMNVEV (reference sequence). CDR3 region: CASRLAGGPDTQYF.

The CDR3 region is CASSATGAQPQHF. The rearrangement uses TRBV19 and TRBJ1-5; TCRdb calls TRBD1, which cannot be checked without DNA. The CDR3 loop spans 13 amino acids. CDR1 and CDR2 from the germline V gene are LNHDA and SQIVND (reference sequence).

The rearrangement links TRBV4-2 to TRBJ2-5; TCRdb lists TRBD2, though no DNA is available to test this call. Germline V gene lookup returns CDR1 LGHNA and CDR2 YNFKEQ. This CDR3 has 16 amino acids. The CDR3 region is CASSQAAGTSVETQYF.

The chain couples TRBV6-1 to TRBJ2-6; TCRdb returns TRBD2, unconfirmable since there is no DNA. CDR3 size: 17 residues. Germline CDR1 MNHNS, CDR2 SASEGT. CDR3 residues: CASRRTSASSGANVLTF.

The chain couples TRBV11-2 to TRBJ2-5; TCRdb indicates TRBD1, and absent DNA this call remains unverified. CDR1 and CDR2 (germline): SGHAT, FQNNGV. This CDR3 comprises 15 residues. The CDR3 region is CASSLVGALAETQYF.

This chain links TRBV7-9 with TRBJ1-1; the TCRdb call, TRBD1, lacks DNA for checking. Germline CDR1 reads SEHNR; CDR2 reads FQNEAQ (reference sequence). The CDR3 sequence is 13 residues long. This CDR3 is CVIPGPRGTEAFF.

The rearrangement links TRBV6-5 to TRBJ1-6; TCRdb returns TRBD1, unconfirmable since there is no DNA. The CDR3 extends over 15 amino acids. Germline CDR1 and CDR2: MNHEY and SVGAGI. The CDR3 protein is CASSYQDRGYSPLHF.

The rearrangement links TRBV5-1 to TRBJ2-3; the D gene TCRdb calls, TRBD2, cannot be checked with no DNA. The germline V gene has CDR1 SGHRS and CDR2 YFSETQ. There are 15 residues in the CDR3. CDR3 sequence: CASSLGVAATDTQYF.